This TCR beta chain was sequenced in a study of blood T cell repertoires in COVID-19. In the authors' workflow: Amplification from reference gene primers served as the basis for estimated nucleated cell counts. Generated by immunoSEQ multiplex PCR, the TCRdb table keeps only in-frame clones and is missing some. The V and J calls and clone size come from that table; D and trimming were worked out from the DNA. The sample holds roughly 200,000 clones, about 88% seen once. The cohort comprised adults aged roughly 18 to 95 years residing in about two dozen US areas. The CDR3 spans 16 residues. The trim removed 5 bases at V and 2 bases at J, leaving 10 bases unmatched. Per germline, CDR1 SNHLY and CDR2 FYNNEI.

Sequencing input: PBMCs or T cells enriched from blood (not recorded which). The chain combines TRBV2 with TRBJ2-3; 7 nucleotides line up with TRBD2. The receptor was isolated from a woman aged 40 to 49 in a cohort exposed to, infected with or recovered from COVID-19 (not recorded which). The CDR3: CASSKGRAGHTDTQYF. The CDR3 DNA reads as TGTGCCAGCAGTAAGGGGAGGGCCGGGCACACAGATACGCAGTATTTT.